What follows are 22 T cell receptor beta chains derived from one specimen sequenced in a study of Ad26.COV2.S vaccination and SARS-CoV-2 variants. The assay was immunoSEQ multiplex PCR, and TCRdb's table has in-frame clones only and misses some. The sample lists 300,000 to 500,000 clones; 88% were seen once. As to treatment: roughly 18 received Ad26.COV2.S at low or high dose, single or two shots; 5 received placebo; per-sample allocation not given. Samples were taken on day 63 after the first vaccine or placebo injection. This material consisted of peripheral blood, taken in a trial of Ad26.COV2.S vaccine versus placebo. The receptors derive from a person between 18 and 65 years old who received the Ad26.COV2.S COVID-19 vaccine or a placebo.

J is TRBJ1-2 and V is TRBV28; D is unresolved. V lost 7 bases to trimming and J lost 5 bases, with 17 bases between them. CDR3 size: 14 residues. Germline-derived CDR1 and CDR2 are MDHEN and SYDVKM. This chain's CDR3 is CASTIAVGEYGYTF. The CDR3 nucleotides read TGTGCCAGCACCATTGCGGTCGGGGAATATGGCTACACCTTC.

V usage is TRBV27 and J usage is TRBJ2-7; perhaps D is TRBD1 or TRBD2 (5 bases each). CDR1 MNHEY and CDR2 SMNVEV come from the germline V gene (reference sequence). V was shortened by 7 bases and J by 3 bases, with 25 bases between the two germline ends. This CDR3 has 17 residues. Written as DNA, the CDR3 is TGTGCCAGCAACCCCCCTGTCAACCCGGGACGCAGCTACGAGCAGTACTTC. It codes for CASNPPVNPGRSYEQYF.

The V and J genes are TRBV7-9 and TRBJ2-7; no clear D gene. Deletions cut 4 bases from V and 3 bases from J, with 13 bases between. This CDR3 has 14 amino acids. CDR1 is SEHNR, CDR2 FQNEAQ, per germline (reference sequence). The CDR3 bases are TGTGCCAGCAGCTCCGGGCCCCCCTACTACGAGCAGTACTTC. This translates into CASSSGPPYYEQYF.

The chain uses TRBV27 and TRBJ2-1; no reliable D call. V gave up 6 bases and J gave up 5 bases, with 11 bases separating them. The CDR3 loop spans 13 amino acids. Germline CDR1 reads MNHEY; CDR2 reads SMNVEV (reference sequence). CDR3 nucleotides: TGTGCCAGCAGCCCACGGCCAAACAATGAGCAGTTCTTC. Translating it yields CASSPRPNNEQFF.

CDR3 region: CASSADGGGQSEQYF. The CDR3 DNA sequence: TGTGCCAGCAGCGCCGACGGCGGGGGCCAAAGCGAGCAGTACTTC. The chain joins TRBV7-6 to TRBJ2-7; perhaps TRBD2 as D (7 bases). Germline V gives CDR1 SGHVS, CDR2 FNYEAQ. Trimming removed 5 bases from V and 6 bases from J, with 20 bases in between. The CDR3 sequence is 15 residues long. Full variable domain (remainder filled in from reference TRBV7-6 and TRBJ2-7): GAGVSQSPRYKVTKRGQDVALRCDPISGHVSLYWYRQALGQGPEFLTYFNYEAQQDKSGLPNDRFSAERPEGSISTLTIQRTEQRDSAMYRCASSADGGGQSEQYFGPGTRLTVT.

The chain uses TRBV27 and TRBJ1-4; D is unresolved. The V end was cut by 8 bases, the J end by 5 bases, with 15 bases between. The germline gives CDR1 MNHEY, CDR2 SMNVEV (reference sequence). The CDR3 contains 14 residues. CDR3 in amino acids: CASGRLPENEKLFF. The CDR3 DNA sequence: TGTGCCAGCGGACGACTCCCGGAGAATGAAAAACTGTTTTTT.

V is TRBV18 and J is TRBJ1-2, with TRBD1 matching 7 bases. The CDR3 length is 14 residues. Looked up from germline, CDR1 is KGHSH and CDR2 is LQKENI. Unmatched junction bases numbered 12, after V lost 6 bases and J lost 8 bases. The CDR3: CASSPDRALGGYTF. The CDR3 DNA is TGTGCCAGCTCTCCCGACAGGGCCCTTGGGGGCTACACCTTC.

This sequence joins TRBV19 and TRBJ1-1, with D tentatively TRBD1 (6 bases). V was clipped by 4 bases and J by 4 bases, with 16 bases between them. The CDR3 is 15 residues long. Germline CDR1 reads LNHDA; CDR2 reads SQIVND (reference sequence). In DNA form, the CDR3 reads TGTGCCAGTAGTAGGCCCGAAGGGGGGGTCACTGAAGCTTTCTTT. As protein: CASSRPEGGVTEAFF.

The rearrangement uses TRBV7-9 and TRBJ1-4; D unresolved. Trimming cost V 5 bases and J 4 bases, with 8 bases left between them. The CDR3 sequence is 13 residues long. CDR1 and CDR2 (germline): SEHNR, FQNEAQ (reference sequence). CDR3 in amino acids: CASSLGHNEKLFF. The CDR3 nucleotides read TGTGCCAGCAGCCTGGGTCATAATGAAAAACTGTTTTTT.

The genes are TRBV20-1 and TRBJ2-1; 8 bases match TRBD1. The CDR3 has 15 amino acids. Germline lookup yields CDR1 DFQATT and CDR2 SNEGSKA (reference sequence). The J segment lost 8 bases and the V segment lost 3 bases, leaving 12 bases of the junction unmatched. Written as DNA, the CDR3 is TGCAGTGCTAGTGGGGGGACAGGAAAGATCCATGAGCAGTTCTTC. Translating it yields CSASGGTGKIHEQFF.

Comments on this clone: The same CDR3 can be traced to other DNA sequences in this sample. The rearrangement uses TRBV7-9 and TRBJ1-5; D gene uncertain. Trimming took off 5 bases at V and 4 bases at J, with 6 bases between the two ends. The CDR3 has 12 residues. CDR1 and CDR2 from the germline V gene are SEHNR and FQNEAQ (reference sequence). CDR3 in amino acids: CASSLVNQPQHF. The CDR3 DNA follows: TGTGCCAGCAGCCTTGTAAATCAGCCCCAGCATTTT.

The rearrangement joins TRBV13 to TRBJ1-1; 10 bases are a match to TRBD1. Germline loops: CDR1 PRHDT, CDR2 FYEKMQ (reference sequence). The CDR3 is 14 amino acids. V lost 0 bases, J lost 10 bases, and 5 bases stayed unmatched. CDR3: CASSLGSGTGVAFF. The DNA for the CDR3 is TGTGCCAGCAGCTTAGGCTCCGGGACAGGGGTAGCTTTCTTT.

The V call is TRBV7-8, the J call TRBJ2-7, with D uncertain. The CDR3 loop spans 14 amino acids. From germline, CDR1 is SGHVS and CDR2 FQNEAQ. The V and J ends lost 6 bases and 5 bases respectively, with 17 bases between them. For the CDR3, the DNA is TGTGCCAGCAGGCAGTTCGGCCAGGTCGACGAGCAGTACTTC. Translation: CASRQFGQVDEQYF. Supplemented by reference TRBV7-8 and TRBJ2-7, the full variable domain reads GAGVSQSPRYKVAKRGQDVALRCDPISGHVSLFWYQQALGQGPEFLTYFQNEAQLDKSGLPSDRFFAERPEGSVSTLKIQRTQQEDSAVYLCASRQFGQVDEQYFGPGTRLTVT.

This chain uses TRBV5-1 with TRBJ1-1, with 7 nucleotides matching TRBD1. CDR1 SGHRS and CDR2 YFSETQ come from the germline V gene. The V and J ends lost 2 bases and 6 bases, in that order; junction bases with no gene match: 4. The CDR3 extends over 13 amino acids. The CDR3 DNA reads TGCGCCAGCAGCTTCGCAGGGGGGTCTGAAGCTTTCTTT. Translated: CASSFAGGSEAFF.

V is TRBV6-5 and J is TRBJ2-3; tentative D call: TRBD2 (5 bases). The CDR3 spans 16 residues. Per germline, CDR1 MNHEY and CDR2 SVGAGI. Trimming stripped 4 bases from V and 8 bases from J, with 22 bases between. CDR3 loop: CASSSHQDAGLGTQYF. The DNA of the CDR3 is TGTGCCAGCAGTTCCCACCAGGATGCGGGTTTAGGTACGCAGTATTTT.

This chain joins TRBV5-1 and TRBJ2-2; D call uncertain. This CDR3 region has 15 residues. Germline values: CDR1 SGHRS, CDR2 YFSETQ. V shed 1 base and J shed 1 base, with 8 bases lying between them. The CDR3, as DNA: TGCGCCAGCAGCTTGTGGGCAGGGAACACCGGGGAGCTGTTTTTT. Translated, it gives CASSLWAGNTGELFF.

CDR3 protein: CASSPPRGQNTEAFF. The CDR3 region has the DNA TGTGCCAGCAGCCCGCCTAGGGGACAGAACACTGAAGCTTTCTTT. J is TRBJ1-1 and V is TRBV7-2; TRBD1 is a possible D gene (6 bases). Germline V gene data show CDR1 as SGHTA and CDR2 as FQGNSA. The CDR3 extends over 15 amino acids. Trimming stripped 5 bases from V and 1 base from J, with 14 bases between.

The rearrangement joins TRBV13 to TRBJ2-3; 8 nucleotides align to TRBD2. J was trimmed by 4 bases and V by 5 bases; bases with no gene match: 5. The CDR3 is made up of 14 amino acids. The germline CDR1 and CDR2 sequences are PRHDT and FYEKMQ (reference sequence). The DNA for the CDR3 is TGTGCCAGCAGCCTGCGGGGGGTGCCAGATACGCAGTATTTT. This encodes CASSLRGVPDTQYF.

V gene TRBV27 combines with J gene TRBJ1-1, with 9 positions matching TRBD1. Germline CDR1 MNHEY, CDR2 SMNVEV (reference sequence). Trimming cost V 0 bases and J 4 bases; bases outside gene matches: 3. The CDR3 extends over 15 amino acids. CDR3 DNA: TGTGCCAGCAGTTTATCGACAGGGGGTGTCACTGAAGCTTTCTTT. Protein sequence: CASSLSTGGVTEAFF.

The CDR3 sequence is CASSLDRVTEAFF. The DNA for the CDR3 is TGTGCCAGCAGCTTAGATAGGGTAACTGAAGCTTTCTTT. V and J are TRBV7-8 and TRBJ1-1; D is uncertain. This CDR3 has 13 amino acids. V lost 1 base, J lost 5 bases, and 8 bases lay in between. CDR1 SGHVS and CDR2 FQNEAQ come from the germline V gene.

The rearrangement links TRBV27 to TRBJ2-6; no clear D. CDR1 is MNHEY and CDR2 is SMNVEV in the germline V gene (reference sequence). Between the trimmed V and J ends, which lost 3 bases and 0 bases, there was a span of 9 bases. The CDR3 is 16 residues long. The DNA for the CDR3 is TGTGCCAGCAGTTTCCTCGACAACTCTGGGGCCAACGTCCTGACTTTC. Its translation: CASSFLDNSGANVLTF.

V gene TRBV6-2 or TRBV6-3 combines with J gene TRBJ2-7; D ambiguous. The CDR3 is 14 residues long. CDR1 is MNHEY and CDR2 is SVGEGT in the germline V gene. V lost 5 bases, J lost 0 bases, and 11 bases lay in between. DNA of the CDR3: TGTGCCAGCAGTCCCCTCGCAAGCTCCTACGAGCAGTACTTC. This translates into CASSPLASSYEQYF.